The entry that follows covers one T cell receptor (beta chain) sequence. Its antigen is as yet unknown. This sample was included in a study of blood T cells in healthy people across ages. Study results and limitations: TCR beta diversity was tightly associated with the proportion of naive T cells.

Then a second PCR, running about 7 to 11 cycles, was carried out with a sample-barcoded 5' primer and a J-beta primer mix. TCRdb re-called the 5' RACE reads through MiXCR, storing one row per CDR3 protein. The table shows 1.2 million to 1.5 million distinct CDR3 sequences, with 55% to 75% occurring only once. The J segment lost 11 bases and the V segment lost 3 bases, leaving 12 bases of the junction unmatched. Per the germline V gene, CDR1 is SQVTM and CDR2 is ANQGSEA. This CDR3 region has 13 residues. The chain carries TRBV29-1 and TRBJ2-5; TRBD2 aligns across 7 bases. The sequenced sample was blood. This clonotype was sampled from a man younger than 30 in good health. The CDR3 bases are TGCAGCGTTGAGGCTAGCGGCAACAATGAGCAGTACTTC. Its protein product is CSVEASGNNEQYF.